This T cell receptor (beta chain) is drawn from a study of cytomegalovirus exposure and HLA in healthy donors. PCR amplification relied on 60 Vbeta primers (plus 13 Jbeta primers). The assay was immunoSEQ multiplex PCR, and TCRdb's table has in-frame clones only and misses some. Among over 85,000 clones listed, more than 70% were seen once. The clonotype comes from a male donor in good health and CMV-seropositive. Sample: PBMCs.

The CDR3 DNA reads TGCGCCAGCAGCCAAGGGCTAGCGGGAGGTGAGACCCAGTACTTC. Amino acids: CASSQGLAGGETQYF. The rearrangement links TRBV4-3 to TRBJ2-5; the match to TRBD2 covers 11 bases. V lost 1 base and J lost 5; bases outside the gene matches: 3. The germline CDR1 and CDR2 sequences are LGHNA and YSLEER. The CDR3 loop spans 15 amino acids.